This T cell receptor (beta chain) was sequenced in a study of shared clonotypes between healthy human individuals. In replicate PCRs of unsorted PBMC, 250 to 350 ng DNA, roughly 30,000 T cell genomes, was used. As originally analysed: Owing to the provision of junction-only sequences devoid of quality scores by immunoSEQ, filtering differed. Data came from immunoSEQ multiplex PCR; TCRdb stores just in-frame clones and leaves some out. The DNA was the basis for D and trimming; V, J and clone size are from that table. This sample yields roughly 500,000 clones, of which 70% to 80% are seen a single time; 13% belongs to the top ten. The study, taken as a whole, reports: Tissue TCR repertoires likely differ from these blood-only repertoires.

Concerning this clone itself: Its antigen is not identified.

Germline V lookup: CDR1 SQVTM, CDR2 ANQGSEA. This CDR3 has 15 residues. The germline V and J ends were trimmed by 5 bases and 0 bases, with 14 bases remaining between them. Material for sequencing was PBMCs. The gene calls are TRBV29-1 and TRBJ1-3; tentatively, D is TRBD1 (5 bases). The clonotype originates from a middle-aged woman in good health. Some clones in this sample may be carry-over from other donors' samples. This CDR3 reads CSVISTGSSGNTIYF. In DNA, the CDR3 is TGCAGCGTTATATCAACAGGCAGCTCTGGAAACACCATATATTTT. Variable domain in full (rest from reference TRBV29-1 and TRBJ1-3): SAVISQKPSRDICQRGTSLTIQCQVDSQVTMMFWYRQQPGQSLTLIATANQGSEATYESGFVIDKFPISRPNLTFSTLTVSNMSPEDSSIYLCSVISTGSSGNTIYFGEGSWLTVV.